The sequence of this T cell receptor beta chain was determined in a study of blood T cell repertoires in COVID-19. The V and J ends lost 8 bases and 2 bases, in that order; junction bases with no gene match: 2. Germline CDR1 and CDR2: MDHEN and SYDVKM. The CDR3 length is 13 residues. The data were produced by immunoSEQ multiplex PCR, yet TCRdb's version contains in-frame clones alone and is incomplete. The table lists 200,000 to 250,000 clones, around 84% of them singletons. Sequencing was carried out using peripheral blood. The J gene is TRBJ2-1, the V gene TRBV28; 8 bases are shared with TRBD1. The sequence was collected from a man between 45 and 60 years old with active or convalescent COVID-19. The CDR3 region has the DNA TGTGCCAGCGGGACAGGTCCCTACAATGAGCAGTTCTTC. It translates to CASGTGPYNEQFF. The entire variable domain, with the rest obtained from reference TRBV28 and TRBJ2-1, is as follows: DVKVTQSSRYLVKRTGEKVFLECVQDMDHENMFWYRQDPGLGLRLIYFSYDVKMKEKGDIPEGYSVSREKKERFSLILESASTNQTSMYLCASGTGPYNEQFFGPGTRLTVL.